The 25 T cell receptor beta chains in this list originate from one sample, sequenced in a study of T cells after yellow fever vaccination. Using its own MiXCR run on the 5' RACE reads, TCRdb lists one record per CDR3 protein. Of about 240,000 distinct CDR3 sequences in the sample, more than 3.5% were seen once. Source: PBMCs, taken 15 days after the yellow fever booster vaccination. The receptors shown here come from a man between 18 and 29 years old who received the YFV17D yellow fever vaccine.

CDR3 coding DNA: TGTGCCAGCAGCCAAGGTTATAGCGGGGGCACAGATACGCAGTATTTT. Translation gives CASSQGYSGGTDTQYF. The V and J genes are TRBV7-8 and TRBJ2-3; 8 positions match TRBD2. From germline, CDR1 is SGHVS and CDR2 FQNEAQ. The J segment lost 1 base and the V segment lost 5 bases, leaving 8 bases of the junction unmatched. The CDR3 length is 16 residues.

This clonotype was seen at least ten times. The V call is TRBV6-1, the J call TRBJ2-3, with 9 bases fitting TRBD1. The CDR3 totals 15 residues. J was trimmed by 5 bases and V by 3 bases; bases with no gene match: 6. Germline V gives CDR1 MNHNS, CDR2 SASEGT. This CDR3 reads CASSDRDRDVDTQYF. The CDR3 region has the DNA TGTGCCAGCAGTGATCGGGACAGGGATGTAGATACGCAGTATTTT.

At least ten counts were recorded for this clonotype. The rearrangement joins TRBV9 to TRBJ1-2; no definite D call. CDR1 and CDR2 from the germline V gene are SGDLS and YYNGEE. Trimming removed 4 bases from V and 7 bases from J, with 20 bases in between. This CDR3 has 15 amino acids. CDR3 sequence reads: CASSSRAATGPGYTF. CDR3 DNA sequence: TGTGCCAGCAGCAGTAGGGCCGCTACCGGGCCTGGCTACACCTTC.

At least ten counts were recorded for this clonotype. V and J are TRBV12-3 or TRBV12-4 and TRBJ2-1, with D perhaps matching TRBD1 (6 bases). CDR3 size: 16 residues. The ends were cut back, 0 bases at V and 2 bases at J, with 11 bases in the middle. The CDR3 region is CASSLAGWGPYNEQFF. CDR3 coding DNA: TGTGCCAGCAGTTTAGCGGGGTGGGGGCCCTACAATGAGCAGTTCTTC.

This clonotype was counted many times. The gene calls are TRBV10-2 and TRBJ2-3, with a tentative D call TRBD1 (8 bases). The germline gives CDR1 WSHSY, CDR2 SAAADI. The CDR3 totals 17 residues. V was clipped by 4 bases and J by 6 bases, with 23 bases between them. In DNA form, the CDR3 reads TGCGCCAGCAGTGGTCACCGACAGGGGAGGGAGGCGGATACGCAGTATTTT. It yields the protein CASSGHRQGREADTQYF.

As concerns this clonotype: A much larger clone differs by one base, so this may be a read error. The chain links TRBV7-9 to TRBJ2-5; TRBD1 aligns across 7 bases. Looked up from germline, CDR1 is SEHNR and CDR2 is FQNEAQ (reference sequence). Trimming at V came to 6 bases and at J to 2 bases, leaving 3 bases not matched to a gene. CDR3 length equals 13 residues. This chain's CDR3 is CASRPTGQETQYF. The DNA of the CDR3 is TGTGCCAGCAGACCGACAGGGCAAGAGACCCAGTACTTC.

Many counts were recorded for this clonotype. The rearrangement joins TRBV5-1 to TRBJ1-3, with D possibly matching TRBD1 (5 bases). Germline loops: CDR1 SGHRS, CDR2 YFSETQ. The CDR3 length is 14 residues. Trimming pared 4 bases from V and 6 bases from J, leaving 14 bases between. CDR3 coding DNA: TGCGCCAGCAGCGACGGGACCCCCCTAAACACCATATATTTT. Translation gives CASSDGTPLNTIYF.

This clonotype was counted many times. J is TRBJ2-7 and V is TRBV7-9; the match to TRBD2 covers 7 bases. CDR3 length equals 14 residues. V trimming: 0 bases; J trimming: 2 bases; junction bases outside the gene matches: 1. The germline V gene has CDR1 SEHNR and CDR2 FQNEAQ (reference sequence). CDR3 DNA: TGTGCCAGCAGCTTAGCGCGGGAGACCTACGAGCAGTACTTC. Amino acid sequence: CASSLARETYEQYF.

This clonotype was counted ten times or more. The CDR3 DNA follows: TGCAGTGCTACCCGGGGGCAGGGGAGAACCTATCACCAAGAGACCCAGTACTTC. This gives the protein CSATRGQGRTYHQETQYF. V gene TRBV20-1 combines with J gene TRBJ2-5; TRBD1 or TRBD2 may be the D gene (6 bases each). Germline V lookup: CDR1 DFQATT, CDR2 SNEGSKA (reference sequence). This CDR3 has 18 residues. Trimming left V 4 bases short and J 0 bases short, with 24 bases between.

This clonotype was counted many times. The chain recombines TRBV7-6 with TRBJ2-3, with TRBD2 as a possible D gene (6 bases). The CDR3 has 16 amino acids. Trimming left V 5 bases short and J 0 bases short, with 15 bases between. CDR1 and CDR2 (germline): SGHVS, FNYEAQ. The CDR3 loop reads CASSRSGTLSTDTQYF. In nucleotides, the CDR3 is TGTGCCAGCAGCCGTAGCGGAACCCTTAGCACAGATACGCAGTATTTT.

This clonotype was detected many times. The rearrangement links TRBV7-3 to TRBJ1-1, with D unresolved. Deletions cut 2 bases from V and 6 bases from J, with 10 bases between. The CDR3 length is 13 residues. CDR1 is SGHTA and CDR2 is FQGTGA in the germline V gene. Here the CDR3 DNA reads TGTGCCAGCAGCTTAGTCCCCTCCGCTGAAGCTTTCTTT. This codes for CASSLVPSAEAFF. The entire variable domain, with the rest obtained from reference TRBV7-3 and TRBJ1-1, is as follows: GAGVSQTPSNKVTEKGKYVELRCDPISGHTALYWYRQSLGQGPEFLIYFQGTGAADDSGLPNDRFFAVRPEGSVSTLKIQRTERGDSAVYLCASSLVPSAEAFFGQGTRLTVV.

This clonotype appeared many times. The CDR3 DNA reads as TGCGCCAGCAGCCTGAACAGGGTCCTTGGCAATCAGCCCCAGCATTTT. Protein: CASSLNRVLGNQPQHF. The chain joins TRBV4-1 to TRBJ1-5, with D maybe TRBD1 (6 bases). Trimming stripped 4 bases from V and 2 bases from J, with 15 bases between. The CDR3 is made up of 16 amino acids. Per germline, CDR1 MGHRA and CDR2 YSYEKL.

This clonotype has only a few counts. CDR3 coding DNA: TGCGCCAGCAGCCAAGATCGCGATCAGGGGCCACCCGGCAATGAGCAGTTCTTC. It translates to CASSQDRDQGPPGNEQFF. The chain carries TRBV4-1 and TRBJ2-1; tentative D call: TRBD1 (6 bases). V dropped 0 bases and J dropped 6 bases, with 21 bases sitting between them. The germline V gene encodes CDR1 MGHRA and CDR2 YSYEKL. This CDR3 has 18 amino acids.

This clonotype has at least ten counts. The CDR3 loop is CASSGQGEGYTF. For the CDR3, the DNA is TGCGCCAGCAGTGGACAGGGTGAAGGCTACACCTTC. The chain carries TRBV5-1 and TRBJ1-2, with 8 bases identical to TRBD1. CDR1 SGHRS and CDR2 YFSETQ come from the germline V gene. The CDR3 runs 12 residues. The V gene end was trimmed by 5 bases and the J gene end by 8 bases; junction bases not matched to a gene: 5. The full variable domain, in which reference TRBV5-1 and TRBJ1-2 provide the parts outside the CDR3, is KAGVTQTPRYLIKTRGQQVTLSCSPISGHRSVSWYQQTPGQGLQFLFEYFSETQRNKGNFPGRFSGRQFSNSRSEMNVSTLELGDSALYLCASSGQGEGYTFGSGTRLTVV.

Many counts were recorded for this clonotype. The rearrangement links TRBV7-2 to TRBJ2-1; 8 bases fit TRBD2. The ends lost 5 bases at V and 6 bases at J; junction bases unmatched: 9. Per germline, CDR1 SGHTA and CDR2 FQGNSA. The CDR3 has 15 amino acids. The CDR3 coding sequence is TGTGCCAGCAGCCCTCCCGGACTAGCTGGCAATGAGCAGTTCTTC. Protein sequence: CASSPPGLAGNEQFF.

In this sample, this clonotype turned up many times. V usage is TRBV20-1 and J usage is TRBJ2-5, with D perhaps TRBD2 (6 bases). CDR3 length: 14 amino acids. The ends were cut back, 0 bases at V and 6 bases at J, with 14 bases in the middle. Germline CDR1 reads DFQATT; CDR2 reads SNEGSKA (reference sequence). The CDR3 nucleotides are TGCAGTGCTAGAGATTTGACTAGTCACCAGACCCAGTACTTC. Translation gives CSARDLTSHQTQYF.

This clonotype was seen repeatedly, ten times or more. The CDR3 is CASSYAGTSGAQYF. DNA for the CDR3: TGTGCCAGCAGTTACGCCGGGACTTCGGGCGCCCAGTACTTC. J is TRBJ2-5 and V is TRBV6-6, with a tentative D call TRBD2 (6 bases). V gave up 2 bases and J gave up 9 bases, with 16 bases separating them. The CDR3 is made up of 14 amino acids. Germline CDR1 and CDR2: MNHNY and SVGAGI (reference sequence).

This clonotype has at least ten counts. The CDR3 region is CASSQGRSPPGEKLFF. In nucleotides, the CDR3 is TGCGCCAGCAGCCAAGGTCGGTCTCCCCCAGGCGAAAAACTGTTTTTT. J is TRBJ1-4 and V is TRBV4-3, with D unclear. The CDR3 extends over 16 amino acids. CDR1 and CDR2 from the germline V gene are LGHNA and YSLEER. Trimming shortened V by 1 base and J by 8 bases, and 17 bases separated the two germline ends.

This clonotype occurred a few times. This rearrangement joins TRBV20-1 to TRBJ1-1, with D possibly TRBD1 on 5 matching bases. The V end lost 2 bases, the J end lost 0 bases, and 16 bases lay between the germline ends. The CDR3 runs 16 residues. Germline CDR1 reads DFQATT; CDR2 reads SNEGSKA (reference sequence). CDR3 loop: CSARSGTAGMNTEAFF. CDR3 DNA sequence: TGCAGTGCTAGATCTGGGACCGCTGGCATGAACACTGAAGCTTTCTTT.

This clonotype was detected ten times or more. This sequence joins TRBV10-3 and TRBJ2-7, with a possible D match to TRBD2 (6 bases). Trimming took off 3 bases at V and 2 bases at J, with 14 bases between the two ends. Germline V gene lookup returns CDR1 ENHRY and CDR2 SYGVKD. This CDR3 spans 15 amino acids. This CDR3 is CAISEGGAGTYEQYV. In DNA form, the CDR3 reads TGTGCCATCAGTGAAGGCGGGGCAGGGACCTACGAGCAGTACGTC.

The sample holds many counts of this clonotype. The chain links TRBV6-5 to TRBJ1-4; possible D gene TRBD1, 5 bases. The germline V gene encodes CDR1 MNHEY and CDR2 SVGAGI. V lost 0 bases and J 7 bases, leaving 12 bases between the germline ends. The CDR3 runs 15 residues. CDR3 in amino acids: CASSYSPGRGEKLFF. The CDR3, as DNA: TGTGCCAGCAGTTACTCTCCAGGGAGAGGTGAAAAACTGTTTTTT.

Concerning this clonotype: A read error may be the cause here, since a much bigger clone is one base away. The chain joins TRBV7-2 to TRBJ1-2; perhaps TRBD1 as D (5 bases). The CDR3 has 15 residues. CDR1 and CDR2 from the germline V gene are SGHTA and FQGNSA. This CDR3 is CDSSLGQGGNYGYTF. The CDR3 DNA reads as TGTGACAGCAGCTTAGGCCAGGGAGGGAACTATGGCTACACCTTC.

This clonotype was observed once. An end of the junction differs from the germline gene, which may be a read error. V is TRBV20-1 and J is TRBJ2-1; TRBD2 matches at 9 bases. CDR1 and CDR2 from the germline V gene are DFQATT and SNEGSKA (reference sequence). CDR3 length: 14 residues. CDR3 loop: CSARERGVYNEHFF. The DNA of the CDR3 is TGCAGTGCTAGGGAGCGGGGGGTATACAATGAGCACTTCTTC.

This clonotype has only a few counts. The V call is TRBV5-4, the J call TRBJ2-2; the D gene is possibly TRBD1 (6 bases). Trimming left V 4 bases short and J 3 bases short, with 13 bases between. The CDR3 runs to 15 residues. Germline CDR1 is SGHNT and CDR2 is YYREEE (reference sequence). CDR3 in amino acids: CASSGVNRDTGELFF. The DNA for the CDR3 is TGTGCCAGCAGCGGGGTTAACAGGGACACCGGGGAGCTGTTTTTT.

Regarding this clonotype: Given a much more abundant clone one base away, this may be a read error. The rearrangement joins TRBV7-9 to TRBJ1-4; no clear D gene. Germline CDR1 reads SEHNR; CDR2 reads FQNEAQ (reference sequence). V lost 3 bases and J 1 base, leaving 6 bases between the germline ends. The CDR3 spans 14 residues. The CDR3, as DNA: TGTGCCAGCAGCTTTACAGAAACTAATGAAAAACTGTTTTTT. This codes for CASSFTETNEKLFF.